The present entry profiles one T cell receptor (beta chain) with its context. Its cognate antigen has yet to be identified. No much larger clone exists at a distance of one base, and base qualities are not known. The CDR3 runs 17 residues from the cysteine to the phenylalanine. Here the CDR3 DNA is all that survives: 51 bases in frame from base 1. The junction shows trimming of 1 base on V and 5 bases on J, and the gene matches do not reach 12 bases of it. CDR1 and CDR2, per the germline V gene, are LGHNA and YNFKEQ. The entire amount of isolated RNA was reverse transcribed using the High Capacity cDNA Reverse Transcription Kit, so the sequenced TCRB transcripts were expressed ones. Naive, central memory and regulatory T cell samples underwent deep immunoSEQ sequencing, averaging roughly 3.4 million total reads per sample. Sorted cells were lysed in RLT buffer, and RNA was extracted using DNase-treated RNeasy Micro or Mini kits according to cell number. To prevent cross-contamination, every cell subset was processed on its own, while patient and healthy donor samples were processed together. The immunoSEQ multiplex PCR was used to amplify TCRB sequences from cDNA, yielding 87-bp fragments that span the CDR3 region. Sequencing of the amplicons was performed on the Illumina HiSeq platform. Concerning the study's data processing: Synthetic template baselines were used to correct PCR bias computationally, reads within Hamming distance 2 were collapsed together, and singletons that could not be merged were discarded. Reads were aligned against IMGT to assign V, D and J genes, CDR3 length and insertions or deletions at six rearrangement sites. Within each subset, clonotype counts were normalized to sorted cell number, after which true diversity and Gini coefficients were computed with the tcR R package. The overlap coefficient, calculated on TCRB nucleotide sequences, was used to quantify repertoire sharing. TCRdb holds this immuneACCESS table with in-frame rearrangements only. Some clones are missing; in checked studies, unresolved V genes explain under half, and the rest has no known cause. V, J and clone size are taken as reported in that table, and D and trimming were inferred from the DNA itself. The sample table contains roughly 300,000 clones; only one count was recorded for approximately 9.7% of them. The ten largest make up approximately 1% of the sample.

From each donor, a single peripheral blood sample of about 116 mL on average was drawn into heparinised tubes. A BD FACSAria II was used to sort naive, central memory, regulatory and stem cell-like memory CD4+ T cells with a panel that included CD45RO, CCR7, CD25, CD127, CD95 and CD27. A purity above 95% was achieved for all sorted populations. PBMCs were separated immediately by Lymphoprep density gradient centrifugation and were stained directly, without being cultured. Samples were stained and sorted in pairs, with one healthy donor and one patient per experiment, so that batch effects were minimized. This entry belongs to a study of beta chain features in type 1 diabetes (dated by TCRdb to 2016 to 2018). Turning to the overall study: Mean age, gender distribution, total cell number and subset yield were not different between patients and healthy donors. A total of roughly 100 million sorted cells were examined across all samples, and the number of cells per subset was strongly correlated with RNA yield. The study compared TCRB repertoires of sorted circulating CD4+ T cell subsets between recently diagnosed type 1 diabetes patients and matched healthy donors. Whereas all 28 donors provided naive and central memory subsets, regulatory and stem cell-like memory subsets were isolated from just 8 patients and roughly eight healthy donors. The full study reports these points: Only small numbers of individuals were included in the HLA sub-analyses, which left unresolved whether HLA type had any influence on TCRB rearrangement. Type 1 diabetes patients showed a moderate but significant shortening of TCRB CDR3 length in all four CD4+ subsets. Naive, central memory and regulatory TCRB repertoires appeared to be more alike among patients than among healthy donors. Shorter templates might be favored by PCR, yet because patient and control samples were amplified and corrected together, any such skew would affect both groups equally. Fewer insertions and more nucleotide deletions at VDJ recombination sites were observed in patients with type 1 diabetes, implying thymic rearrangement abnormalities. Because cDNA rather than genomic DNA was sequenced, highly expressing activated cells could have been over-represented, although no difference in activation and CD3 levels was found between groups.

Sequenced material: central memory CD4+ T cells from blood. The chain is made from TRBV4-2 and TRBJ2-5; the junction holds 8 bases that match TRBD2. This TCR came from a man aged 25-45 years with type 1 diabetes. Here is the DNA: TGTGCCAGCAGCCAAGCCCCTCGTACTAGCGGAGGGGAGACCCAGTACTTC. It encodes CASSQAPRTSGGETQYF.